This is a list of T cell receptor beta chains from one sample in a study of high-grade serous ovarian cancer treatment subgroups. Assay used: immunoSEQ multiplex PCR; TCRdb lists only in-frame clones, some missing. The sample consists of over a thousand clones, roughly 80% of them appearing once. Sequenced: tumor tissue. These receptors all come from a human donor with high-grade serous ovarian cancer. CDR3s include the opening cysteine and the closing phenylalanine or tryptophan. A D gene is named only where the DNA matches it firmly. Clone size is given for some rows only: seen once, a few or many times, or a class if the clone is expanded.

DNA	CDR3	D	V	J	size
TGTGCCAGCAGCAAGGGACTAGCGGGGGGGTCTTACGAGCAGTACTTC	CASSKGLAGGSYEQYF	TRBD2	TRBV2	TRBJ2-7	once
TGTGCCAGCAGTTTCGGGCAACTACCTTACGAGCAGTACTTC	CASSFGQLPYEQYF	.	TRBV28	TRBJ2-7	.
TGTGCTAGTCAGCAGTCCATCGGGGCCACATCGGACATTCAGTACTTC	CASQQSIGATSDIQYF	.	TRBV12-5	TRBJ2-4	once
TGTGCCAGCAGTTCGACAGGGTCCACCGGGGAGCTGTTTTTT	CASSSTGSTGELFF	TRBD1	TRBV28	TRBJ2-2	few
TGTGCCAGCAGCTTAGGGGCCATGAACACTGAAGCTTTCTTT	CASSLGAMNTEAFF	.	TRBV5-8	TRBJ1-1	.
TGTGCCAGCAGGACTTTGGGCCTTGGTGGCAGGGTAACCCACGAGCAGTACTTC	CASRTLGLGGRVTHEQYF	.	TRBV27	TRBJ2-7	.
TGCGCCAGCAGCTCCCAAGGGAACGTTTACAATGAGCAGTTCTTC	CASSSQGNVYNEQFF	.	TRBV5-1	TRBJ2-1	few
TGCAGCGTTGTCAGGGGCCAGGAGACCCAGTACTTC	CSVVRGQETQYF	.	TRBV29-1	TRBJ2-5	few
TGCAGCGTTGACCCGGGACAGGGGGCCGAAAAACTGTTTTTT	CSVDPGQGAEKLFF	TRBD1	TRBV29-1	TRBJ1-4	once
TGTGCCAGTAGTAATCCACAGGACCTCTATGGCTACACCTTC	CASSNPQDLYGYTF	.	TRBV19	TRBJ1-2	.
TGTGCCAGCAGCAAAGGCATTCGGTGGGCAGGGGTTTATGGCTACACCTTC	CASSKGIRWAGVYGYTF	.	TRBV21-1	TRBJ1-2	.
TGTGCCAGCAGTGAACATGAGAACACTGAAGCTTTCTTT	CASSEHENTEAFF	.	TRBV6-1	TRBJ1-1	.
TGTGCCAGCGACCCTCAGGTCGACATGAACACTGAAGCTTTCTTT	CASDPQVDMNTEAFF	.	TRBV7-2	TRBJ1-1	few
TGTGCCAGCAGCTCCTTACAGGGAGTCTATGGCTACACCTTC	CASSSLQGVYGYTF	.	TRBV5-5	TRBJ1-2	.
TGTGCCAGTACTATGGGACAGGGGACCTCTGAAGCTTTCTTT	CASTMGQGTSEAFF	TRBD1	TRBV19	TRBJ1-1	.
TGTGCTAGCAGCTTAGCCCAGGGGTCCCAAGAGACCCAGTACTTC	CASSLAQGSQETQYF	.	TRBV7-7	TRBJ2-5	.
TGTGCCTGGAGTGTGGGGCGGACCAGCTCCTACGAGCAGTACTTC	CAWSVGRTSSYEQYF	.	TRBV30	TRBJ2-7	few
TGCGCCAGCAGCTTGGCCTTAGACACCGGGGAGCTGTTTTTT	CASSLALDTGELFF	.	TRBV5-1	TRBJ2-2	.
TGTGCCAGCAGTTACTCTCAGGGGCCCGGGGAGCTGTTTTTT	CASSYSQGPGELFF	.	TRBV6-6	TRBJ2-2	once
TGTGCTAGTGGTGTGGCCTCTGCAGGACAAAGTCGGGCCAACGTCCTGACTTTC	CASGVASAGQSRANVLTF	.	TRBV12-5	TRBJ2-6	.
TGTGCCAGCAGCGTGGAAGCGGGAAGCTACGAGCAGTACTTC	CASSVEAGSYEQYF	TRBD2	TRBV9	TRBJ2-7	.
TGTGCCAGCAGCTTACACAGGGAGTACAATGAGCAGTTCTTC	CASSLHREYNEQFF	.	TRBV11-2	TRBJ2-1	.
TGTGCCAGCAGCCCTAGCGGGAGCGGCTACAATGAGCAGTTCTTC	CASSPSGSGYNEQFF	TRBD2	TRBV28	TRBJ2-1	.
TGTGCCACTGCTGACAGGGGCCCCTACGAGCAGTACTTC	CATADRGPYEQYF	TRBD1	TRBV19	TRBJ2-7	.
TGTGCCAGCAGTGACTCGACAAATTCACCCCTCCACTTT	CASSDSTNSPLHF	.	TRBV6-4	TRBJ1-6	.
TGCGCCAGCAGCTTAAGGACAGGGGGCGCCGGGGAGCTGTTTTTT	CASSLRTGGAGELFF	TRBD1	TRBV5-1	TRBJ2-2	.
TGCAGCGTTGAACGGTTAGATCGGGGGGGAACCGGGGAGCTGTTTTTT	CSVERLDRGGTGELFF	TRBD2	TRBV29-1	TRBJ2-2	once
TGTGCCATCAGTGAGCAGGGGGCTGACACTGAAGCTTTCTTT	CAISEQGADTEAFF	TRBD1	TRBV10-3	TRBJ1-1	.
TGTGCCAGCAGTTGGTCGAACACCGGGGAGCTGTTTTTT	CASSWSNTGELFF	.	TRBV6-5	TRBJ2-2	once
TGTGCCAGCAGCGTTGGCCAGGGGGGCAATCAGCCCCAGCATTTT	CASSVGQGGNQPQHF	TRBD1	TRBV28	TRBJ1-5	.
TGTGCCAGCAGCTTGCTGACAGGCCCTAATGAAAAACTGTTTTTT	CASSLLTGPNEKLFF	.	TRBV5-6	TRBJ1-4	.
TGTGCCAGCAGTGAGACCGCAGGGCAGCAAGAGACCCAGTACTTC	CASSETAGQQETQYF	.	TRBV6-1	TRBJ2-5	.
TGTGCCAGCAGGGGACTAGCGGGGGGAGATACGCAGTATTTT	CASRGLAGGDTQYF	TRBD2	TRBV2	TRBJ2-3	.
TGCGCCAGCAGCTTAGGACAGGGGGCTACAGATACGCAGTATTTT	CASSLGQGATDTQYF	TRBD1	TRBV5-1	TRBJ2-3	.
TGCGCCAGCAGTGTTGCGAGCGCGAACACCGGGGAGCTGTTTTTT	CASSVASANTGELFF	.	TRBV10-2	TRBJ2-2	once
TGTGCCTGCAGGGGGCGCGAGGGTGAAGCTTTCTTT	CACRGREGEAFF	TRBD1	TRBV28	TRBJ1-1	.
TGTGCCAGCAGTTACTCCTTTAAAAGGGCAGATACGCAGTATTTT	CASSYSFKRADTQYF	.	TRBV6-5	TRBJ2-3	.
TGTGCCATCAGTAAAAGCCTTCGGGACAGGGCTTCTGGGGCCAACGTCCTGACTTTC	CAISKSLRDRASGANVLTF	TRBD1	TRBV10-3	TRBJ2-6	.
TGTGCCAGCAGCTCCGATATGGTGTATGGGACAGGGGGCTCTGGCTACACCTTC	CASSSDMVYGTGGSGYTF	TRBD1	TRBV5-4	TRBJ1-2	.
TGTGCCAGCAGCTTATATACTAGCGGGAGGTACGAGCAGTACTTC	CASSLYTSGRYEQYF	TRBD2	TRBV7-9	TRBJ2-7	.
TGTGCCAGCAGCTCTGAGACAGAGGCTTGGTCACCCCTCCACTTT	CASSSETEAWSPLHF	.	TRBV5-8	TRBJ1-6	.
TGTGCCAGTAGTATTTTATACAATGAGCAGTTCTTC	CASSILYNEQFF	.	TRBV19	TRBJ2-1	.
TGTGCCAGCAGTCGGGACAGGGGACTGACTGAAGCTTTCTTT	CASSRDRGLTEAFF	TRBD1	TRBV6-6	TRBJ1-1	.
TGTGCCAGTAGGGTGACAGGGGCCGGCGCTGAAGCTTTCTTT	CASRVTGAGAEAFF	TRBD1	TRBV19	TRBJ1-1	few
TGTGCCAGCAGTGGGACATCTTACGAGCAGTACTTC	CASSGTSYEQYF	.	TRBV2	TRBJ2-7	once
TGTGCCAGCACCGCGGCCGGGGGAAACACCATATATTTT	CASTAAGGNTIYF	.	TRBV6-5	TRBJ1-3	.
TGTGCCAGCAGTGGACAGGGGATTTACGAGCAGTACTTC	CASSGQGIYEQYF	TRBD1	TRBV2	TRBJ2-7	.
TGTGCCAGCAGAGGTACAGGGGGCGTGTATACAGATACGCAGTATTTT	CASRGTGGVYTDTQYF	TRBD1	TRBV11-1	TRBJ2-3	.